What follows describes a single TCR beta chain. The sample originates from a study of T cell changes during pregnancy in multiple sclerosis. Here immunoSEQ multiplex PCR was the method, and the copy in TCRdb shows in-frame clones only, minus some. Here the sample spans under 85,000 clones, approximately 94% being singletons. The CDR3 is 14 residues long. V lost 5 bases, J lost 6 bases, and 4 bases stayed unmatched. Germline CDR1 and CDR2: SGHVS and FNYEAQ. The chain uses TRBV7-6 and TRBJ2-2; 9 bases line up with TRBD1. Sequencing used peripheral blood, obtained in the third trimester of pregnancy. This receptor was taken from a female donor with multiple sclerosis, enrolled in a pregnancy study. CDR3 residues: CASSRDRVAGELFF. CDR3 bases: TGTGCCAGCAGCCGGGACAGGGTGGCCGGGGAGCTGTTTTTT.